The TCR beta chain under discussion was sequenced for a study of regulatory T cells in long-lasting Graves disease (TCRdb year 2021). Looking at the study overall: Newly diagnosed Graves' disease patients had taken antithyroid drugs for less than 3 months. The study took place in China and was registered as a clinical trial. Persistent Graves' disease patients were compared with newly diagnosed Graves' disease patients by peripheral blood TCR sequencing and RNA sequencing. A total of around 35 samples underwent TCR sequencing, from about 13 patients with persistent Graves' disease and roughly 20 patients with newly diagnosed Graves' disease.

Interpreted using the paper, the time point label stands for: newly diagnosed GD, antithyroid drugs for less than 3 months. RNA was extracted from PBMCs in TRIzol for both TCR sequencing and RNA sequencing. The diagnosis of Graves' disease followed American Thyroid Association guidelines. The patients came from an endocrinology department in Xi'an, China. From each patient, roughly 9 milliliters of peripheral blood was collected into an EDTA anticoagulant tube. PBMCs were isolated by Ficoll Paque Plus density gradient separation without further T cell sorting. An Agilent 2100 Bioanalyzer and agarose gel were used to check RNA quality, and a NanoDrop 2000 was used to measure RNA concentration. Points the paper makes about the study in general: The authors noted that the small sample size was a limitation that may lower accuracy. Persistent patients shared more public clonotypes among themselves (approximately 2,500) than newly diagnosed patients did (nearly 1,000). Persistent disease showed preferential use of TRBV28, TRBJ1-2 and TRBJ2-5, whereas newly diagnosed disease favored TRBV20-1 and TRBJ2-1. Sequencing and analysis were limited to the TCR beta chain. Lower TCR Shannon entropy and fewer highly expanded clones were observed in persistent Graves' disease patients than in newly diagnosed patients, which suggested clonal expansion. The study examined only peripheral blood because the primary lesion, thyroid tissue, could not be accessed.

The library was prepared using multiplex PCR. Sequenced on an Illumina HiSeq 4000. To build TCR beta libraries, CDR3 regions were amplified by Arm-PCR using iRepertoire HTBI primers. Before sequencing, the PCR products underwent gel purification. The source study handled its data this way. Gene usage analysis of CDR3 amino acid clonotypes relied on the roughly 60 TRBV and about 15 TRBJ segments identified across samples. COPE and FqMerger were used to merge filtered high-quality paired reads into contigs. BLAST was used to align contigs to IMGT TRBV, TRBD and TRBJ reference genes, with CDR3 defined following IMGT. Any clonotype with a frequency above 0.1% was counted as a highly expanded clone. Shannon entropy was used to measure repertoire diversity, and the Gini coefficient was used to measure V-J evenness. Clonotypes shared by more than one individual were considered public. Using fastp trimming at Q25 and MiXCR clonotype assembly, TCRdb reanalyzed the public sequencing data and kept in-frame beta chains. CDR3 protein duplicates are merged, each entry listing the most common genes and DNA. These V and J calls derive from TCRdb rather than the authors' analysis. The sample profile shows about 430,000 distinct CDR3 sequences; roughly 15% of them were found once. The ten largest clones capture about 7.8% of the sample.

This clonotype has a handful of counts. Its antigen remains unidentified. Within one base of it there is no much larger clone, and no base qualities were kept. Deletion took 5 bases off V and 5 bases off J, with a span of 4 bases between the germline ends. Taken from the germline V gene, the CDR1 and CDR2 loops are SGHTA and FQGNSA. Counted from cysteine to phenylalanine, this CDR3 has 12 amino acids. Just CDR3 DNA is preserved here, 36 bases in frame from base 1. This same sample was also part of a study on T cells in Graves' hyperthyroidism and ophthalmopathy. Drawing on the second study: A patient counted as having stable Graves' hyperthyroidism if no progression to ophthalmopathy occurred over 18 months of follow-up. Hyperthyroidism patients were aged 18 to 65 years and newly diagnosed, with disease duration of less than 2 months. The study excluded patients with uncontrolled infections, other autoimmune diseases, pregnancy or lactation. Diagnoses relied on clinical symptoms, serum thyroxine and TRAb, thyroid ultrasound and orbital computed tomography. For the first round of RT-PCR on the TCR CDR3, the HTBI primer set was used together with the Qiagen OneStep RT-PCR kit. Most expanded thyroid clonotypes (frequency above 0.001) were also detected in blood, suggesting blood repertoires may reflect thyroid immune responses. In cross-validation, a model built on a 13 V-J signature told ophthalmopathy apart from stable hyperthyroidism with roughly 87% sensitivity and around 84% specificity, and in testing the same model reached 80%/75%. In validation, progression to ophthalmopathy was predicted by the model with 55% to 71% sensitivity and 72% to 80% specificity, a median of about 6.4 months before onset. TCR V-J signatures able to tell the groups apart were searched for in a discovery cohort of more than 90 patients, of whom more than 40 had Graves' ophthalmopathy and some 60 had stable Graves' hyperthyroidism. Prospective prediction of ophthalmopathy was tested in an independent validation cohort of approximately 18 hyperthyroidism patients and some 17 patients who later progressed to ophthalmopathy. The approximately 90 discovery patients were randomly split 7:3 into training and test sets. In about 6 Graves' hyperthyroidism patients, the study also compared T-cell repertoires from thyroid tissue with T-cell repertoires from blood. Once sampling was done, hyperthyroidism patients were given methimazole at a starting dose of 30 mg daily, whereas ophthalmopathy patients were given high-dose intravenous methylprednisolone. Libraries were constructed in a second round of multiplex PCR, after which size selection and purification were performed. Libraries were sequenced paired-end with 100 bp reads on an Illumina HiSeq2000. SOAPnuke was used to process the raw data, with reads discarded if the reads contained adapters or uncalled bases, had a mean Phred below 15, or lacked an exact constant-primer or identifier match. High-quality paired reads were merged using COPE v1.2.5, and each unique nucleotide sequence was defined as a clonotype. MiTCR v1.1 was used to align clonotypes to the IMGT TRBV, TRBD and TRBJ reference segments. Analysis was restricted to V-J combinations with a frequency above 0.0001, which covered roughly 99% of repertoires. A TCS score was defined as the ratio of F50 (clonal expansion) to E x V (chaos), with BLOSUM62-based TCRdist applied between CDR3 peptides within each V-J. Welch's t-statistics and random forest reduced approximately 520 V-J features to 13, which were used in a naive Bayes classifier (R e1071). No statistical method was used to set the sample size in advance, and investigators knew the group allocation. TCR Vbeta CDR3 sequencing of approximately 140 peripheral blood samples (approximately 44 ophthalmopathy, approximately 80 hyperthyroidism and roughly 17 progressor patients) is reported in the paper.

The sequence derives from a woman in her forties with Graves disease. Donor details come from another sample of the same person, matched by shared clones. Rearrangement joined TRBV7-2 to TRBJ1-6, with the D gene call left open. This sample comprised peripheral blood mononuclear cells (PBMCs), obtained at new diagnosis, from a patient treated with antithyroid drugs. The CDR3 reads as follows: CASSANNSPLHF. The DNA is as follows: TGTGCCAGCAGCGCAAATAATTCACCCCTCCACTTT. The reference TRBV7-2 and TRBJ1-6 proteins fill in what lies around the CDR3, so the full variable domain reads GAGVSQSPSNKVTEKGKDVELRCDPISGHTALYWYRQSLGQGLEFLIYFQGNSAPDKSGLPSDRFSAERTGGSVSTLTIQRTQQEDSAVYLCASSANNSPLHFGNGTRLTVT.